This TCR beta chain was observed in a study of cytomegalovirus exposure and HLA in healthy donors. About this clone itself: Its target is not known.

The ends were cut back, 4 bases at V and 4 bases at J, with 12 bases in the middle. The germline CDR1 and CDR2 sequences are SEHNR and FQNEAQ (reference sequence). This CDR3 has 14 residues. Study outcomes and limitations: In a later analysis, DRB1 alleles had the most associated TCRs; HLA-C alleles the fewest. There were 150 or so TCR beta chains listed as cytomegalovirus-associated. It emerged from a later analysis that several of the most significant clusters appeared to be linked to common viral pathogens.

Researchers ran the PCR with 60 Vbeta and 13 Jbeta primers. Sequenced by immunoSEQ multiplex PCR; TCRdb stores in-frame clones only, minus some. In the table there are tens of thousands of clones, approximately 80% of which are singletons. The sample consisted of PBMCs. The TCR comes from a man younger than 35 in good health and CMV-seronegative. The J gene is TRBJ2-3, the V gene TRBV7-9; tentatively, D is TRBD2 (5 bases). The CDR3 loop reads CASSSGGPADTQYF. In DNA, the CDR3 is TGTGCCAGCAGCTCCGGAGGACCAGCAGATACGCAGTATTTT.